This entry describes one TCR beta chain. As yet, its antigen is unknown. In germline, CDR1 is SGDLS, CDR2 YYNGEE. There are 13 residues in the CDR3. Between the trimmed V and J ends, which lost 0 bases and 1 base, there was a span of 4 bases. Sequencing was performed with immunoSEQ multiplex PCR; in TCRdb, only in-frame clones are kept and a portion is missing. The sample consists of about 150,000 clones, roughly 90% of them appearing once. This record belongs to a study of T cell responses to AZD1222 COVID-19 vaccine. Overall study results and limits: It was only a handful of AZD1222 recipients who were seropositive at baseline.

The source was peripheral blood, collected 28 days after the second AZD1222 dose. The TCR comes from an adult who received the AZD1222 COVID-19 vaccine. This chain joins TRBV9 and TRBJ1-1; D unclear. Here the CDR3 reads CASSVERNTEAFF. CDR3 nucleotide sequence: TGTGCCAGCAGCGTAGAACGGAACACTGAAGCTTTCTTT.